One TCR beta chain is described in this entry. The antigen remains unidentified. The sample comes from a study of cytomegalovirus exposure and HLA in healthy donors. Study-wide results and limits: In vitro work confirmed that three CMV-associated chains recognize CMV antigens. Associated with cytomegalovirus, according to the listing, were fewer than 200 TCR beta chains. Both high specificity and high sensitivity reportedly marked the classifier's diagnosis of cytomegalovirus status. A later analysis found first-cohort TCR clusters tended to co-occur in the 90 to 150 validation repertoires.

Clones were sequenced by immunoSEQ multiplex PCR, and TCRdb holds only the in-frame ones, with some missing. This sample has about 260,000 clones; roughly 87% occur once, and the top ten carry 3% to 3.5%. Trimming shortened V by 7 bases and J by 4 bases, and 12 bases separated the two germline ends. In germline, CDR1 is SQVTM, CDR2 ANQGSEA. The CDR3 length is 12 residues. The TCR originated in a woman in her 30s in good health and CMV-seronegative. Sequencing was carried out using PBMCs. The chain carries TRBV29-1 and TRBJ2-3; D uncertain. In nucleotides, the CDR3 is TGCAGCGGACGTCCGGAGCCAGATACGCAGTATTTT. This sequence encodes CSGRPEPDTQYF.